The T cell receptor beta chain described here comes from a study of control samples from healthy donors and cancer patients. Generated by immunoSEQ multiplex PCR, the TCRdb table keeps only in-frame clones and is missing some. This table holds 100,000 to 150,000 clones, 92% found once. Source material: PBMCs. This clonotype originated in an elderly man with head and neck cancer.

The CDR3: CASSRGTGGSAFF. CDR3 in DNA: TGTGCCAGCAGCCGAGGCACAGGGGGTTCGGCTTTCTTT. The chain carries TRBV14 and TRBJ1-1, with 8 nucleotides matching TRBD1. CDR1 and CDR2 from the germline V gene are SGHDN and FVKESK. The CDR3 covers 13 residues. V trimming: 4 bases; J trimming: 11 bases; junction bases outside the gene matches: 9. Combining the CDR3 with reference TRBV14 and TRBJ1-1 gives the whole variable domain EAGVTQFPSHSVIEKGQTVTLRCDPISGHDNLYWYRRVMGKEIKFLLHFVKESKQDESGMPNNRFLAERTGGTYSTLKVQPAELEDSGVYFCASSRGTGGSAFFGQGTRLTVV.